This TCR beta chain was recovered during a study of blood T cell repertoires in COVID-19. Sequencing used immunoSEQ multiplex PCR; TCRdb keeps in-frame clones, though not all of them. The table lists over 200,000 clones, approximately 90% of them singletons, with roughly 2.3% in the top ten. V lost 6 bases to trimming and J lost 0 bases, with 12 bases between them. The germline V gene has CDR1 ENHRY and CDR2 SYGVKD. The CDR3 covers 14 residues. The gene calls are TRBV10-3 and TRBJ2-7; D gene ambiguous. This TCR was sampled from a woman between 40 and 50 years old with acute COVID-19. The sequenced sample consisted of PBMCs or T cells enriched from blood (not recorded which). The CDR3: CAISETGSSYEQYF. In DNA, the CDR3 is TGTGCCATCAGCGAGACCGGTAGCTCCTACGAGCAGTACTTC.